Shown below are 10 T cell receptor beta chains from a single sample sequenced in a study of cytomegalovirus exposure and HLA in healthy donors. A multiplex PCR was run with 60 Vbeta primers and 13 Jbeta primers. Method: immunoSEQ multiplex PCR; TCRdb's copy keeps in-frame clones and lacks some. The top ten hold roughly 3% of the sample, which has over 150,000 clones, about 78% seen once. The sequenced sample consisted of PBMCs. The receptors shown here come from a woman in her 30s in good health and CMV-seronegative.

This rearrangement joins TRBV4-2 to TRBJ1-5; D gene unclear. From germline, CDR1 is LGHNA and CDR2 YNFKEQ. The V gene lost 4 bases and the J gene lost 0 bases, with 13 bases spanning the gap. The CDR3 consists of 16 residues. CDR3 residues: CASSPKTGISNQPQHF. The DNA of the CDR3 is TGTGCCAGCAGCCCAAAAACGGGGATTAGCAATCAGCCCCAGCATTTT.

This chain connects TRBV9 to TRBJ2-3; 7 bases align to TRBD1. This CDR3 is 14 amino acids long. CDR1 is SGDLS and CDR2 is YYNGEE in the germline V gene. Losses at the gene ends were 0 bases for V and 4 bases for J; bases not matched to a gene: 2. The DNA for the CDR3 is TGTGCCAGCAGCGTAGGACAGGGTTCAGATACGCAGTATTTT. This encodes CASSVGQGSDTQYF.

The chain couples TRBV30 to TRBJ2-7; 10 positions agree with TRBD2. The CDR3 covers 15 residues. The germline CDR1 and CDR2 sequences are GTSNPN and SVGIG (reference sequence). With V trimmed by 4 bases and J by 4 bases, 10 bases remained unmatched. The DNA of the CDR3 is TGTGCCTGGAAGGCTAGCGGGAGATCTCTTTACGAGCAGTACTTC. Its protein is CAWKASGRSLYEQYF.

As regards this clone: At one end the junction does not follow the germline gene, possibly because of a read error. CDR3 sequence reads: CASSINYGYPF. In DNA, the CDR3 is TGTGCCAGTAGTATCAACTATGGCTACCCCTTC. The chain couples TRBV19 to TRBJ1-2; D gene ambiguous. Germline CDR1 and CDR2: LNHDA and SQIVND (reference sequence). This CDR3 has 11 residues.

The V gene is TRBV5-4, the J gene TRBJ2-1; a possible D gene is TRBD2 (7 bases). The germline CDR1 and CDR2 sequences are SGHNT and YYREEE (reference sequence). The CDR3 runs 16 residues. V was trimmed by 6 bases and J by 0 bases, leaving 16 bases between them. CDR3 protein: CASTKGGTSSYNEQFF. CDR3 nucleotide sequence: TGTGCCAGCACTAAGGGGGGGACGAGCTCCTACAATGAGCAGTTCTTC.

V is TRBV11-3 and J is TRBJ1-5; TRBD1 might be the D (6 bases). The CDR3 has 19 amino acids. The ends were cut back, 1 base at V and 1 base at J, with 20 bases in the middle. CDR1 and CDR2 (germline): SGHNT, YENEEA. The CDR3 nucleotides are TGTGCCAGCAGCTTAGGGGGGCACCGGGTTTCGTGCAGCAATCAGCCCCAGCATTTT. Protein product: CASSLGGHRVSCSNQPQHF. Full variable domain (rest looked up from reference TRBV11-3 and TRBJ1-5): EAGVVQSPRYKIIEKKQPVAFWCNPISGHNTLYWYLQNLGQGPELLIRYENEEAVDDSQLPKDRFSAERLKGVDSTLKIQPAELGDSAVYLCASSLGGHRVSCSNQPQHFGDGTRLSIL.

The chain uses TRBV5-1 and TRBJ2-3; TRBD2 matches 8 bases. Germline CDR1 reads SGHRS; CDR2 reads YFSETQ. The CDR3 is made up of 16 amino acids. Trimming took 4 bases from V and 4 from J; bases not matched to a gene: 11. The CDR3 spells CASSPLGSGSADTQYF. In DNA form, the CDR3 reads TGCGCCAGCAGCCCCCTCGGGAGCGGGAGTGCAGATACGCAGTATTTT.

This clone was seen more than once but under ten times. The chain recombines TRBV5-1 with TRBJ2-5, with 10 bases identical to TRBD2. Germline-derived CDR1 and CDR2 are SGHRS and YFSETQ. V trimming: 2 bases; J trimming: 5 bases; junction bases outside the gene matches: 9. This CDR3 comprises 16 residues. CDR3 coding DNA: TGCGCCAGCAGCTTCGGAGAGCGGGGGGGCGGTGAGACCCAGTACTTC. Amino acids: CASSFGERGGGETQYF.

This clone was seen only a few times. This chain uses TRBV2 with TRBJ1-1; D uncertain. V lost 9 bases and J 0 bases, leaving 5 bases between the germline ends. The CDR3 runs to 11 residues. Per germline, CDR1 SNHLY and CDR2 FYNNEI. The CDR3: CARNMNTEAFF. CDR3 nucleotide sequence: TGTGCCAGAAACATGAACACTGAAGCTTTCTTT.

The chain combines TRBV6-1 with TRBJ1-2; 8 positions match TRBD1. Germline V gene sequence: CDR1 MNHNS, CDR2 SASEGT. This CDR3 contains 13 residues. The J segment lost 3 bases and the V segment lost 8 bases, leaving 5 bases of the junction unmatched. The CDR3 sequence: CASRTGQDYGYTF. Written as DNA, the CDR3 is TGTGCCAGCCGAACGGGACAGGACTATGGCTACACCTTC.